Following are 30 T cell receptor beta chains from one sample sequenced in a study of CD8 T cells in Susac syndrome. Roughly 0.5 to 1 ug RNA was reverse transcribed with random hexamers. TCRdb processed the immunoSEQ multiplex PCR reads anew with MiXCR; each CDR3 protein has one entry. Among more than 70,000 distinct CDR3 sequences, 91% were seen once, and the ten largest hold just over 0.5%. Specimen: CD8+ T cells from PBMCs. The receptors originated from a human donor with multiple sclerosis.

V is TRBV10-2 and J is TRBJ2-1, with 10 positions matching TRBD1. Germline CDR1 is WSHSY and CDR2 is SAAADI. The CDR3 has 12 amino acids. J was trimmed by 7 bases and V by 6 bases; bases with no gene match: 0. The CDR3 region has the DNA TGCGCCAGCAGGGGACAGGGGAATGAGCAGTTCTTC. It is translated as CASRGQGNEQFF.

This clonotype showed up just once. V gene TRBV12-3 or TRBV12-4 combines with J gene TRBJ2-1; D is possibly TRBD2 (5 bases). V shed 6 bases and J shed 10 bases, with 13 bases lying between them. The CDR3 has 12 residues. CDR3 sequence (DNA): TGTGCCAGCAGCCGAGGGAAAGGGGAGCAGTTCTTC. This gives the protein CASSRGKGEQFF.

The rearrangement uses TRBV28 and TRBJ2-3; tentatively, D is TRBD2 (6 bases). The V gene's germline CDR1 is MDHEN and CDR2 SYDVKM. V dropped 5 bases and J dropped 0 bases, with 12 bases sitting between them. CDR3 length: 15 amino acids. Here the CDR3 reads CASSAGRTSTDTQYF. CDR3 nucleotide sequence: TGTGCCAGCAGTGCGGGGAGGACTAGCACAGATACGCAGTATTTT.

This chain uses TRBV5-1 with TRBJ2-1, with D perhaps matching TRBD1 (6 bases). Trimming removed 4 bases at V and 6 bases at J, with 11 bases between. Germline CDR1 SGHRS, CDR2 YFSETQ. The CDR3 runs 13 residues. CDR3 protein: CASSHLQGNEQFF. The CDR3 DNA reads as TGCGCCAGCAGCCACCTACAGGGCAATGAGCAGTTCTTC.

The V and J genes are TRBV10-1 and TRBJ2-5; D might be TRBD1 or TRBD2, each matching 5 bases. The length of the CDR3 is 16 residues. V was cut by 0 bases and J by 1 base, with 12 bases left in between. CDR1 WNHNN and CDR2 SYGVQD come from the germline V gene (reference sequence). The CDR3 DNA sequence: TGCGCCAGCAGTGAGTCCGGGGACGGATTCCAAGAGACCCAGTACTTC. This codes for CASSESGDGFQETQYF.

J is TRBJ1-1 and V is TRBV13, with a weak D call TRBD1 (6 bases). The germline V and J ends were trimmed by 8 bases and 1 base, with 14 bases remaining between them. Per germline, CDR1 PRHDT and CDR2 FYEKMQ (reference sequence). This CDR3 contains 14 residues. The CDR3 DNA follows: TGTGCCAGCGCGACCCCGGACAGGAACACTGAAGCTTTCTTT. Its translation is CASATPDRNTEAFF.

This sequence joins TRBV9 and TRBJ2-3; D uncertain. Deletions cut 3 bases from V and 1 base from J, with 12 bases between. CDR1 and CDR2 from the germline V gene are SGDLS and YYNGEE. The CDR3 extends over 15 amino acids. The CDR3 sequence is CASSGRLKGTDTQYF. The CDR3 coding sequence is TGTGCCAGCAGCGGGCGACTCAAAGGCACAGATACGCAGTATTTT.

The rearrangement uses TRBV13 and TRBJ1-3; D gene ambiguous. This CDR3 region has 15 residues. Trimming left V 0 bases short and J 0 bases short, with 6 bases between. CDR1 PRHDT and CDR2 FYEKMQ come from the germline V gene (reference sequence). The CDR3 is CASSLGWNSGNTIYF. CDR3 sequence (DNA): TGTGCCAGCAGCTTAGGCTGGAACTCTGGAAACACCATATATTTT.

This clonotype was counted once. The chain couples TRBV5-6 to TRBJ2-5; D is perhaps TRBD2 (7 bases). The CDR3 totals 16 residues. The V end was cut by 4 bases, the J end by 2 bases, with 18 bases between. In germline, CDR1 is SGHDT, CDR2 YYEEEE. The CDR3 nucleotides are TGTGCCAGCAGCGAGGGAGGGGGGACGCTACAAGAGACCCAGTACTTC. Encoded protein: CASSEGGGTLQETQYF.

V gene TRBV4-1 combines with J gene TRBJ2-5; D uncertain. This CDR3 spans 14 amino acids. V lost 1 base, J lost 5 bases, and 11 bases lay in between. Germline V gene sequence: CDR1 MGHRA, CDR2 YSYEKL. CDR3 coding DNA: TGCGCCAGCAGCCAAGTAGCCGACGGGGAGACCCAGTACTTC. This sequence encodes CASSQVADGETQYF.

The gene calls are TRBV2 and TRBJ1-1; a possible D gene is TRBD1 (6 bases). CDR1 is SNHLY, CDR2 FYNNEI, per germline. The CDR3 has 14 residues. The V gene lost 6 bases and the J gene lost 0 bases, with 11 bases spanning the gap. CDR3 loop: CASRDSPMNTEAFF. In DNA, the CDR3 is TGTGCCAGCAGGGACAGTCCCATGAACACTGAAGCTTTCTTT. Full variable domain (rest looked up from reference TRBV2 and TRBJ1-1): EPEVTQTPSHQVTQMGQEVILRCVPISNHLYFYWYRQILGQKVEFLVSFYNNEISEKSEIFDDQFSVERPDGSNFTLKIRSTKLEDSAMYFCASRDSPMNTEAFFGQGTRLTVV.

The rearrangement uses TRBV12-3 or TRBV12-4 and TRBJ2-5, with TRBD2 identical over 9 bases. The CDR3 has 14 residues. Trimming removed 5 bases from V and 4 bases from J; junction bases left unmatched: 5. In nucleotides, the CDR3 is TGTGCCAGCAGTCCCTTAGCGGGAGCAGAGACCCAGTACTTC. Its protein product is CASSPLAGAETQYF.

In this sample, this clonotype turned up a few times. This chain links TRBV12-3 or TRBV12-4 with TRBJ2-7, with 12 bases identical to TRBD2. J was trimmed by 2 bases and V by 3 bases; bases with no gene match: 8. There are 17 residues in the CDR3. CDR3: CASSFPSGGDTPYEQYF. As DNA, the CDR3 is TGTGCCAGCAGTTTCCCTAGCGGGGGGGATACACCCTACGAGCAGTACTTC.

The V gene is TRBV6-2 or TRBV6-3, the J gene TRBJ2-7; D unresolved. Germline loops: CDR1 MNHEY, CDR2 SVGEGT. The CDR3 runs 13 residues. The V and J ends lost 8 bases and 4 bases respectively, with 15 bases between them. CDR3 amino acids: CASAQPGLYEQYF. As DNA, the CDR3 is TGTGCCAGCGCGCAGCCTGGGCTTTACGAGCAGTACTTC.

The chain has TRBV5-4 and TRBJ2-1; D unclear. Trimming took off 5 bases at V and 1 base at J, with 16 bases between the two ends. CDR3 length: 16 residues. The germline V gene has CDR1 SGHNT and CDR2 YYREEE (reference sequence). The DNA of the CDR3 is TGTGCCAGCAGTTCGACTCCGCTTGGGTCCTACAATGAGCAGTTCTTC. Amino acid sequence: CASSSTPLGSYNEQFF.

The rearrangement links TRBV19 to TRBJ1-5; D may be TRBD1 (5 bases). The CDR3 has 12 amino acids. V shed 4 bases and J shed 4 bases, with 5 bases lying between them. Germline CDR1 LNHDA, CDR2 SQIVND (reference sequence). The CDR3 sequence: CASSRGNQPQHF. DNA for the CDR3: TGTGCCAGTAGTAGGGGGAATCAGCCCCAGCATTTT. The full variable domain, its missing parts supplied by reference TRBV19 and TRBJ1-5, is DGGITQSPKYLFRKEGQNVTLSCEQNLNHDAMYWYRQDPGQGLRLIYYSQIVNDFQKGDIAEGYSVSREKKESFPLTVTSAQKNPTAFYLCASSRGNQPQHFGDGTRLSIL.

The CDR3 nucleotides read TGTGCCAGCAGCAGCCGGACCGGGACTGTTAACTATGGCTACACCTTC. Protein: CASSSRTGTVNYGYTF. V is TRBV5-6 and J is TRBJ1-2, with D perhaps matching TRBD1 (5 bases). Germline V CDR1 and CDR2: SGHDT, YYEEEE. V was trimmed by 4 bases and J by 1 base, leaving 17 bases between them. CDR3 length: 16 amino acids.

The chain carries TRBV9 and TRBJ2-2; TRBD2 matches 11 bases. V was pared by 4 bases and J by 3 bases, with 5 bases of the junction left unmatched. The CDR3 is 16 amino acids. Germline V gene data show CDR1 as SGDLS and CDR2 as YYNGEE. CDR3 amino acids: CASSPRLAGYTGELFF. The CDR3, as DNA: TGTGCCAGCAGCCCGCGACTAGCGGGGTACACCGGGGAGCTGTTTTTT.

The chain has TRBV20-1 and TRBJ2-2; no clear D. Germline V gene data show CDR1 as DFQATT and CDR2 as SNEGSKA (reference sequence). The ends were cut back, 5 bases at V and 4 bases at J, with 20 bases in the middle. The CDR3 consists of 16 residues. CDR3 nucleotides: TGCAGTGCTGTCCCCGGGCCCCTGGATGGCACCGGGGAGCTGTTTTTT. It specifies CSAVPGPLDGTGELFF.

The J gene is TRBJ2-7, the V gene TRBV3-1; 10 nucleotides agree with TRBD2. Unmatched junction bases numbered 7, after V lost 3 bases and J lost 2 bases. This CDR3 has 16 amino acids. From germline, CDR1 is LGHDT and CDR2 YNNKEL (reference sequence). CDR3 region: CASSHPGLAFPYEQYF. In DNA, the CDR3 is TGTGCCAGCAGCCACCCGGGACTAGCGTTTCCCTACGAGCAGTACTTC.

The CDR3 spells CASSVVENEQFF. The CDR3 DNA is TGTGCCAGCAGCGTAGTGGAAAATGAGCAGTTCTTC. The chain is built from TRBV9 and TRBJ2-1; D ambiguous. Trimming pared 0 bases from V and 7 bases from J, leaving 5 bases between. This CDR3 has 12 residues. The germline CDR1 and CDR2 sequences are SGDLS and YYNGEE. The complete variable domain, with remaining parts taken from reference TRBV9 and TRBJ2-1, reads DSGVTQTPKHLITATGQRVTLRCSPRSGDLSVYWYQQSLDQGLQFLIQYYNGEERAKGNILERFSAQQFPDLHSELNLSSLELGDSALYFCASSVVENEQFFGPGTRLTVL.

The chain uses TRBV28 and TRBJ2-7, with TRBD2 as a possible D gene (5 bases). With 1 base removed from V and 7 bases from J, the gap between germline ends came to 8 bases. CDR3 length: 12 amino acids. Germline CDR1 reads MDHEN; CDR2 reads SYDVKM. The CDR3 DNA sequence: TGTGCCAGCAGTTTATTACTAGGGGAGCAGTACTTC. It is translated as CASSLLLGEQYF.

This rearrangement joins TRBV12-3 or TRBV12-4 to TRBJ2-2; no clear D gene. The CDR3 is made up of 15 amino acids. Trimming cost V 0 bases and J 7 bases, with 12 bases left between them. The CDR3 region has the DNA TGTGCCAGCAGTTTAGCAGCCCGAGAGGACGGGGAGCTGTTTTTT. Protein sequence: CASSLAAREDGELFF.

A word on this clonotype: A read error may account for a junction end that differs from germline. The chain links TRBV28 to TRBJ1-5; TRBD1 is a possible D gene (5 bases). The CDR3 totals 15 residues. From germline, CDR1 is MDHEN and CDR2 SYDVKM. Here the CDR3 DNA reads TGTGCCTGCAGCCGCGACAGTTATAGCAATCAGCCCCAGCATTTT. Protein product: CACSRDSYSNQPQHF.

The J gene is TRBJ2-7, the V gene TRBV5-6, with a tentative D call TRBD1 (6 bases). Germline lookup yields CDR1 SGHDT and CDR2 YYEEEE. V was pared by 1 base and J by 3 bases, with 26 bases between. The CDR3 is made up of 19 amino acids. This CDR3 reads CASSLPFGSRGLESYEQYF. The CDR3 nucleotides read TGTGCCAGCAGCTTGCCCTTCGGCAGTAGGGGGTTGGAAAGCTACGAGCAGTACTTC.

The chain combines TRBV2 with TRBJ2-5; no definite D call. This CDR3 is 14 amino acids long. Germline V gene data show CDR1 as SNHLY and CDR2 as FYNNEI. Deletions cut 5 bases from V and 1 base from J, with 11 bases between. The CDR3 DNA reads TGTGCCAGCAGTTCCGCGGCCAGCCAAGAGACCCAGTACTTC. The encoded protein is CASSSAASQETQYF.

This clonotype has just a few counts. The chain joins TRBV6-2 or TRBV6-3 to TRBJ2-7; D unresolved. CDR1 and CDR2 (germline): MNHEY, SVGEGT. This CDR3 spans 11 amino acids. V dropped 7 bases and J dropped 4 bases, with 8 bases sitting between them. CDR3 nucleotides: TGTGCCAGCACCAGAGCATACGAGCAGTACTTC. Translated, it gives CASTRAYEQYF.

The chain carries TRBV25-1 and TRBJ2-7, with 9 positions matching TRBD1. The CDR3 sequence is 15 residues long. The J segment lost 3 bases and the V segment lost 6 bases, leaving 9 bases of the junction unmatched. Per the germline V gene, CDR1 is MGHDK and CDR2 is SYGVNS. CDR3 DNA: TGTGCCAGCAGGGCCCTGACAGGGGGATTCTACGAGCAGTACTTC. Residues: CASRALTGGFYEQYF.

This chain joins TRBV12-3 or TRBV12-4 and TRBJ2-5, with D possibly matching TRBD2 (6 bases). Trimming took 2 bases from V and 5 from J, leaving 9 bases between them. The CDR3 is made up of 13 amino acids. Here the CDR3 reads CASSLSGVETQYF. The CDR3, as DNA: TGTGCCAGCAGTTTATCGGGAGTGGAGACCCAGTACTTC.

The V gene is TRBV6-5, the J gene TRBJ1-1; possibly TRBD1 for D (6 bases). The V gene lost 6 bases and the J gene lost 0 bases, with 14 bases spanning the gap. This CDR3 contains 15 residues. From germline, CDR1 is MNHEY and CDR2 SVGAGI. The CDR3 loop reads CASSRGGRMNTEAFF. CDR3 in DNA: TGTGCCAGCAGCCGAGGGGGGAGGATGAACACTGAAGCTTTCTTT.